A selection of T cell receptor beta chains follows, all from one sample in a study of T cell responses to AZD1222 COVID-19 vaccine. Sequenced by immunoSEQ multiplex PCR; TCRdb stores in-frame clones only, minus some. Of around 35,000 clones detected, about nine tenths appear once; the ten largest clones hold approximately 11%. This specimen consisted of peripheral blood, obtained 28 days after the second AZD1222 dose. The receptors shown here come from an adult who received the AZD1222 COVID-19 vaccine. Each CDR3 is given with its conserved first and last residue. A D gene is named only where the DNA matches it firmly. Clone size is stated in some rows and not others, as once, few, many or a class when expanded.

>TRBJ1-1|.|TRBV6-1|.
CASSEADRLNTEAFF
TGTGCCAGCAGTGAAGCCGACAGGTTGAACACTGAAGCTTTCTTT
>TRBJ2-7|.|TRBV14|once
CASSQDHGIPGEQYF
TGTGCCAGCAGCCAAGATCATGGGATCCCCGGCGAGCAGTACTTC
>TRBJ2-7|TRBD2|TRBV19|once
CASSRGRAYEQYF
TGTGCCAGTAGTCGGGGGAGGGCGTACGAGCAGTACTTC
>TRBJ2-1|.|TRBV3-1/TRBV3-2|.
CASSQWPGQNEQFF
TGTGCCAGCAGCCAATGGCCGGGTCAAAATGAGCAGTTCTTC
>TRBJ2-7|TRBD2|TRBV7-2|.
CASSSGEREVPYEQYF
TGTGCCAGCAGCTCAGGGGAGCGGGAGGTCCCCTACGAGCAGTACTTC
>TRBJ1-1|.|TRBV5-4|.
CASSLVGVMNTEAFF
TGTGCCAGCAGCTTGGTGGGGGTAATGAACACTGAAGCTTTCTTT
>TRBJ2-1|.|TRBV2|.
CASTQIGRNEQFF
TGTGCCAGCACCCAGATCGGACGCAATGAGCAGTTCTTC
>TRBJ1-6|.|TRBV3-1/TRBV3-2|once
CASSQGRGNSPLHF
TGTGCCAGCAGCCAGGGGAGGGGAAATTCACCCCTCCACTTT
>TRBJ2-7|.|TRBV20-1|.
CSASFGNNYEQYF
TGCAGTGCTAGTTTCGGGAACAACTACGAGCAGTACTTC
>TRBJ2-3|TRBD1|TRBV19|.
CATGGTGADTQYF
TGTGCCACCGGGGGGACAGGGGCAGATACGCAGTATTTT
>TRBJ1-1|TRBD1|TRBV3-1/TRBV3-2|.
CASSPWTGGNTEAFF
TGTGCCAGCAGCCCATGGACAGGGGGAAACACTGAAGCTTTCTTT
>TRBJ2-1|.|TRBV27|.
CASSPPGGHEQFF
TGTGCCAGCAGCCCACCCGGGGGGCATGAGCAGTTCTTC
>TRBJ1-1|.|TRBV5-4|.
CASSSPYDAGVTEAFF
TGTGCCAGCAGCTCCCCCTACGACGCAGGGGTGACTGAAGCTTTCTTT
>TRBJ1-2|.|TRBV19|few
CASTSTGRTTNYGYTF
TGTGCCAGTACCTCCACCGGACGGACCACTAACTATGGCTACACCTTC
>TRBJ2-3|.|TRBV23-1|.
CASSQSPFPTDTQYF
TGCGCCAGCAGTCAATCCCCATTTCCCACAGATACGCAGTATTTT
>TRBJ1-2|.|TRBV5-8|.
CASTPMAAGGYTF
TGTGCCAGCACCCCGATGGCCGCGGGTGGCTACACCTTC
>TRBJ2-5|TRBD2|TRBV5-1|.
CASSSGLAGGVTETQYF
TGCGCCAGCAGCTCCGGACTAGCGGGTGGAGTAACAGAGACCCAGTACTTC
>TRBJ2-1|TRBD2|TRBV5-1|.
CASSLVSSGGNEQFF
TGCGCCAGCAGCTTGGTGTCTAGCGGGGGGAATGAGCAGTTCTTC
>TRBJ2-3|.|TRBV3-1/TRBV3-2|.
CASSQAGSGPTDTQYF
TGTGCCAGCAGCCAAGCGGGATCTGGACCCACAGATACGCAGTATTTT
>TRBJ1-1|TRBD1|TRBV5-1|.
CASSFRDSNMNTEAFF
TGCGCCAGCAGCTTTAGGGACAGTAACATGAACACTGAAGCTTTCTTT
>TRBJ2-1|.|TRBV3-1/TRBV3-2|.
CASSHWGEQFF
TGTGCCAGCAGCCACTGGGGTGAGCAGTTCTTC
>TRBJ1-3|.|TRBV4-2|.
CASSQDGRGHAGNTIYF
TGTGCCAGCAGCCAAGACGGACGGGGGCACGCTGGAAACACCATATATTTT
>TRBJ1-2|TRBD1|TRBV7-2|.
CASSSERQGRGYTF
TGTGCCAGCAGCTCAGAACGACAGGGACGAGGCTACACCTTC
>TRBJ1-5|TRBD1|TRBV7-2|.
CASSSRQGEGNQPQHF
TGTGCCAGCAGCTCCCGACAGGGGGAGGGGAATCAGCCCCAGCATTTT
>TRBJ2-7|TRBD2|TRBV11-2|.
CASSNPSGQSYEQYF
TGTGCCAGCAGCAACCCTAGCGGGCAGTCCTACGAGCAGTACTTC
>TRBJ1-2|TRBD1|TRBV3-1/TRBV3-2|.
CASSLMAGGSYGYTF
TGTGCCAGCAGCCTAATGGCAGGGGGTTCCTATGGCTACACCTTC
>TRBJ1-4|.|TRBV7-9|.
CASSLTLEEKLFF
TGTGCCAGCAGCTTAACCCTGGAGGAAAAACTGTTTTTT
>TRBJ1-4|.|TRBV19|.
CASSEDPRTEKLFF
TGTGCCAGTAGTGAGGACCCGAGGACTGAAAAACTGTTTTTT
>TRBJ2-1|.|TRBV2|.
CASRDISSYNEQFF
TGTGCCAGTCGGGACATTAGCTCCTACAATGAGCAGTTCTTC
>TRBJ1-1|TRBD1|TRBV3-1/TRBV3-2|.
CASSLRDRDTEAFF
TGTGCCAGCAGCCTCCGGGACAGGGACACTGAAGCTTTCTTT
>TRBJ2-2|TRBD2|TRBV10-2|.
CASGREDTGELFF
TGCGCCAGCGGGAGGGAAGATACCGGGGAGCTGTTTTTT
>TRBJ1-1|.|TRBV19|few
CASSSDQRTATEAFF
TGTGCCAGTAGTTCTGACCAACGGACGGCCACTGAAGCTTTCTTT
>TRBJ2-2|.|TRBV12-3/TRBV12-4|.
CASSLGNTGELFF
TGTGCCAGCAGTTTGGGGAACACCGGGGAGCTGTTTTTT
>TRBJ2-2|.|TRBV27|few
CASSFTGFTGELFF
TGTGCCAGCAGTTTTACAGGCTTCACCGGGGAGCTGTTTTTT
>TRBJ2-7|.|TRBV29-1|.
CSISLARNSYEQYF
TGCAGCATTTCGCTAGCTCGAAACTCCTACGAGCAGTACTTC
>TRBJ2-2|.|TRBV9|once
CASTLAFNTGELFF
TGTGCCAGCACTTTAGCCTTTAACACCGGGGAGCTGTTTTTT
>TRBJ1-2|.|TRBV5-4|.
CASSLDIRDRTF
TGTGCCAGCAGCTTGGATATCAGGGATCGAACCTTC
>TRBJ1-6|TRBD1|TRBV3-1/TRBV3-2|.
CASRVTGSNSPLHF
TGTGCCAGCAGAGTGACAGGGTCTAATTCACCCCTCCACTTT
>TRBJ2-1|.|TRBV21-1|.
CASSKETGFNEQFF
TGTGCCAGCAGCAAAGAGACAGGGTTCAATGAGCAGTTCTTC